Sequencing of this T cell receptor beta chain was carried out in a study of blood T cells in healthy people across ages. Overall study results and limits: What prevented conclusive comparison of naive and antigen-experienced cells was that PBMCs were unsorted. Age showed a roughly linear inverse relationship with TCR beta diversity per million T cells. Whereas aged donors had fewer naive CD4+ cells, long-lived donors had more of them and higher diversity.

This clonotype was detected ten times or more. Its antigen is undetermined. A second PCR, run for about 6 to 11 cycles, used a sample-barcoded 5' primer plus a J-beta primer mix. The authors tagged each cDNA molecule using a template-switch adaptor with 12 random nucleotides. Each CDR3 protein gets one entry after TCRdb re-called the 5' RACE reads with MiXCR. The table has under 950,000 distinct CDR3 sequences, roughly 20% seen once; the top ten hold around 22%. Sample: blood. The origin of this receptor is a man in his 70s in good health.

The CDR3 DNA follows: TGTGCCAGCAGCCCGATCGGGGACGGATACAATGAGCAGTTCTTC. Its protein is CASSPIGDGYNEQFF. The V and J genes are TRBV28 and TRBJ2-1; perhaps D is TRBD1 or TRBD2 (5 bases each). The germline CDR1 and CDR2 sequences are MDHEN and SYDVKM. Trimming removed 6 bases from V and 4 bases from J, with 16 bases in between. The CDR3 runs 15 residues.